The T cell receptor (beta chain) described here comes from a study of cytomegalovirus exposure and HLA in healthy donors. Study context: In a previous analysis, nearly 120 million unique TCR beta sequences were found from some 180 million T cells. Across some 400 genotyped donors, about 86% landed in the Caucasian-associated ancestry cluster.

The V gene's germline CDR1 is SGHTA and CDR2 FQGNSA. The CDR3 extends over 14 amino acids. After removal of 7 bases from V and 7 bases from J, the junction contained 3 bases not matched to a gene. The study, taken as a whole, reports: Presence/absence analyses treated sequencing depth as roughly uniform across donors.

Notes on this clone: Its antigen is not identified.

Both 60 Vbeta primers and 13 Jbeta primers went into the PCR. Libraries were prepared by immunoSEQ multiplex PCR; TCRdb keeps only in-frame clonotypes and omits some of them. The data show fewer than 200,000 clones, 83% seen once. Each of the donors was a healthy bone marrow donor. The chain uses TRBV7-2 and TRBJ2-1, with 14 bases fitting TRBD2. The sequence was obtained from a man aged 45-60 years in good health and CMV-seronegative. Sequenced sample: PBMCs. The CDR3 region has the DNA TGTGCCAGCACTTGGACTAGCGGGAGGAATGAGCAGTTCTTC. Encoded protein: CASTWTSGRNEQFF.